The 27 T cell receptor beta chains listed next were all sequenced from one sample in a study of tumour-infiltrating T cells in Burkitt lymphoma. TCRdb's table, derived via immunoSEQ multiplex PCR, lists solely in-frame clones and lacks some. The repertoire includes about 2,200 clones, roughly 14% of them detected once, and about a tenth sits in the top ten. The sample comprised tumor tissue. Every receptor here comes from a human donor with Burkitt lymphoma.

This clone was seen only a few times. The J gene is TRBJ1-2, the V gene TRBV29-1; D gene unclear. Germline V gene lookup returns CDR1 SQVTM and CDR2 ANQGSEA. The CDR3 is 11 residues long. V shed 4 bases and J shed 2 bases, with 5 bases lying between them. Written as DNA, the CDR3 is TGCAGCGTTGGCACAAACTATGGCTACACCTTC. Its translation is CSVGTNYGYTF.

Regarding this clone: A junction end diverges from the germline sequence, so it may reflect a read error. The V gene is TRBV23-1, the J gene TRBJ1-2, with 10 bases fitting TRBD1. TRBV23-1 is classed as an ORF, of uncertain function. The CDR3 is 19 residues long. The CDR3, as DNA: TGCGCCAGCAGTCAAATAGGGGGACAGGGGAGGGTTTGGAACTATGGCTACATCTTC. This codes for CASSQIGGQGRVWNYGYIF.

A few counts support this clone. The J gene is TRBJ2-5, the V gene TRBV14; 7 nucleotides match TRBD1. This CDR3 contains 14 residues. Germline lookup yields CDR1 SGHDN and CDR2 FVKESK. V shed 4 bases, J shed 7 bases, and the junction held 9 bases outside the gene matches. CDR3 coding DNA: TGTGCCAGCAGCCGGAGACAGGGTCCTCGGACCCAGTACTTC. This codes for CASSRRQGPRTQYF.

This clone has only a few counts. The V gene is TRBV5-1, the J gene TRBJ2-5; D unclear. This CDR3 region has 13 residues. Trimming pared 4 bases from V and 2 bases from J, leaving 9 bases between. Germline values: CDR1 SGHRS, CDR2 YFSETQ. CDR3 DNA sequence: TGCGCCAGCAGCAATGGCCGGCAAGAGACCCAGTACTTC. The encoded protein is CASSNGRQETQYF.

This chain uses TRBV6-6 with TRBJ1-6; D gene ambiguous. Germline loops: CDR1 MNHNY, CDR2 SVGAGI (reference sequence). V gave up 2 bases and J gave up 7 bases, with 9 bases separating them. The CDR3 sequence is 14 residues long. The CDR3 coding sequence is TGTGCCAGCAGTTACGGGCAGAACAATTCACCCCTCCACTTT. It encodes CASSYGQNNSPLHF.

This clone qualifies as large (0.1 to 1%). The chain has TRBV5-1 and TRBJ2-5; no clear D. The V end was cut by 4 bases, the J end by 0 bases, with 10 bases between. Per germline, CDR1 SGHRS and CDR2 YFSETQ. CDR3 length: 14 residues. The CDR3 loop reads CASSLNLYQETQYF. CDR3 nucleotide sequence: TGCGCCAGCAGCCTAAACTTGTACCAAGAGACCCAGTACTTC.

The chain is built from TRBV5-4 and TRBJ1-2, with 10 bases identical to TRBD1. This CDR3 region has 15 residues. Per the germline V gene, CDR1 is SGHNT and CDR2 is YYREEE (reference sequence). The ends lost 5 bases at V and 4 bases at J; junction bases unmatched: 8. The CDR3 loop is CASSPDRGQGYGYTF. The CDR3 DNA sequence: TGTGCCAGCAGTCCAGACAGGGGGCAGGGCTATGGCTACACCTTC.

The chain has TRBV30 and TRBJ2-3; D uncertain. This CDR3 contains 15 residues. V was pared by 3 bases and J by 2 bases, with 15 bases between. Germline CDR1 is GTSNPN and CDR2 is SVGIG (reference sequence). The CDR3 loop is CAWRLTALVTDTQYF. The CDR3 DNA follows: TGTGCCTGGAGACTAACAGCGTTGGTCACAGATACGCAGTATTTT.

This clone was seen only a few times. Written as DNA, the CDR3 is TGTGCCACCAGTCCTCCCAAGGGGCGGCAGTACTTC. The encoded protein is CATSPPKGRQYF. This chain links TRBV15 with TRBJ2-7; possibly TRBD1 for D (5 bases). Germline lookup yields CDR1 LNHNV and CDR2 YYDKDF (reference sequence). Trimming cost V 6 bases and J 9 bases, with 15 bases left between them. CDR3 size: 12 residues.

This clone came up a few times. The gene calls are TRBV13 and TRBJ1-2; weak D call: TRBD1 (6 bases). This CDR3 is 14 amino acids long. Germline CDR1 and CDR2: PRHDT and FYEKMQ (reference sequence). Deletions cut 1 base from V and 3 bases from J, with 9 bases between. The CDR3 DNA is TGTGCCAGCAGCTTAGAGGGGGTGGACTATGGCTACACCTTC. This encodes CASSLEGVDYGYTF.

This sequence joins TRBV13 and TRBJ2-5; maybe TRBD1 (5 bases). Deletions cut 2 bases from V and 5 bases from J, with 18 bases between. CDR1 is PRHDT, CDR2 FYEKMQ, per germline (reference sequence). The CDR3 length is 16 residues. CDR3 sequence: CASSLSGSWGRETQYF. The CDR3 DNA follows: TGTGCCAGCAGCTTATCAGGGTCCTGGGGAAGGGAGACCCAGTACTTC.

The chain is built from TRBV7-9 and TRBJ1-1, with 8 bases lining up with TRBD1. The length of the CDR3 is 14 residues. Per germline, CDR1 SEHNR and CDR2 FQNEAQ (reference sequence). V lost 5 bases, J lost 1 base, and 3 bases stayed unmatched. This CDR3 is CASSPGQANTEAFF. The CDR3 bases are TGTGCCAGCAGCCCGGGACAGGCGAACACTGAAGCTTTCTTT.

This clone was seen only a few times. The chain carries TRBV6-1 and TRBJ2-3, with a tentative D call TRBD2 (5 bases). With 6 bases removed from V and 5 bases from J, the gap between germline ends came to 9 bases. CDR1 is MNHNS, CDR2 SASEGT, per germline. The CDR3 covers 12 residues. The CDR3 sequence: CASSERGDTQYF. The CDR3 nucleotides are TGTGCCAGCAGCGAACGGGGAGATACGCAGTATTTT.

The table lists this clone with a few counts. V and J are TRBV5-1 and TRBJ2-7, with 11 bases identical to TRBD2. Germline CDR1 SGHRS, CDR2 YFSETQ. V was clipped by 0 bases and J by 2 bases; unmatched bases: 7. The length of the CDR3 is 17 residues. The CDR3 coding sequence is TGCGCCAGCAGCTTGGCCTTGGGACTAGCGGACCCCTACGAGCAGTACTTC. This gives the protein CASSLALGLADPYEQYF.

This chain links TRBV11-1 with TRBJ1-1, with D unresolved. V was clipped by 5 bases and J by 5 bases, with 12 bases between them. The CDR3 is 13 amino acids. Germline V gives CDR1 SGHAT, CDR2 FQDESV (reference sequence). In DNA, the CDR3 is TGTGCCAGCAGCCCCCTGTTGGGGACTGAAGCTTTCTTT. As protein: CASSPLLGTEAFF.

The chain recombines TRBV28 with TRBJ1-2, with D perhaps TRBD1 (5 bases). Trimming shortened V by 1 base and J by 8 bases, and 8 bases separated the two germline ends. CDR1 is MDHEN, CDR2 SYDVKM, per germline. The length of the CDR3 is 12 residues. CDR3 sequence reads: CASSLLQGGYTF. DNA for the CDR3: TGTGCCAGCAGTTTATTGCAGGGAGGCTACACCTTC.

The chain employs TRBV9 and TRBJ2-5, with D tentatively TRBD2 (5 bases). The V end was cut by 7 bases, the J end by 0 bases, with 7 bases between. In germline, CDR1 is SGDLS, CDR2 YYNGEE. The CDR3 has 12 amino acids. This chain's CDR3 is CASRGDQETQYF. CDR3 coding DNA: TGTGCCAGCCGGGGAGACCAAGAGACCCAGTACTTC.

This chain uses TRBV2 with TRBJ2-3; D perhaps matches TRBD2 (6 bases). Between the trimmed V and J ends, which lost 9 bases and 7 bases, there was a span of 8 bases. This CDR3 spans 10 amino acids. In germline, CDR1 is SNHLY, CDR2 FYNNEI. The DNA of the CDR3 is TGTGCCAGGGGGAGGAATACGCAGTATTTT. Encoded protein: CARGRNTQYF.

The chain is built from TRBV5-1 and TRBJ1-2; maybe TRBD1 (5 bases). V was trimmed by 4 bases and J by 4 bases, leaving 8 bases between them. CDR3 size: 12 residues. Germline CDR1 reads SGHRS; CDR2 reads YFSETQ. In DNA, the CDR3 is TGCGCCAGCAGCCATGACAGCTATGGCTACACCTTC. Translated, it gives CASSHDSYGYTF.

This sequence joins TRBV7-9 and TRBJ2-4; possibly TRBD1 for D (5 bases). The CDR3 runs 15 residues. Germline-derived CDR1 and CDR2 are SEHNR and FQNEAQ (reference sequence). V shed 5 bases and J shed 4 bases, with 15 bases lying between them. In DNA form, the CDR3 reads TGTGCCAGCAGCCCCGTAGGTGGGGCAAAAAACATTCAGTACTTC. This translates into CASSPVGGAKNIQYF.

This clone was found a few times. The gene calls are TRBV2 and TRBJ1-2, with unresolved D. Germline CDR1 is SNHLY and CDR2 is FYNNEI. Trimming took 0 bases from V and 8 from J, leaving 13 bases between them. CDR3 length: 14 residues. CDR3 residues: CASSEAVRGEGYTF. As DNA, the CDR3 is TGTGCCAGCAGTGAAGCGGTCCGTGGTGAAGGCTACACCTTC.

The V call is TRBV9, the J call TRBJ2-2, with TRBD2 matching 8 bases. CDR1 and CDR2 from the germline V gene are SGDLS and YYNGEE. This CDR3 is built from 16 residues. J gave up 4 bases and V 0 bases, and 5 bases lay outside the gene matches. In DNA, the CDR3 is TGTGCCAGCAGCGTAGGCCCGGGAGGGAGCACCGGGGAGCTGTTTTTT. Its translation: CASSVGPGGSTGELFF.

This clone came up a few times. The chain uses TRBV7-6 and TRBJ2-1; D could derive from TRBD1 or TRBD2 (5 bases each). V lost 4 bases to trimming and J lost 4 bases, with 14 bases between them. This CDR3 is built from 15 residues. CDR1 and CDR2 from the germline V gene are SGHVS and FNYEAQ. As DNA, the CDR3 is TGTGCCAGCAGCTCCACCCTGGGGGAGTACAATGAGCAGTTCTTC. It specifies CASSSTLGEYNEQFF.

This clone appeared a few times. This chain links TRBV28 with TRBJ1-5, with D unresolved. V lost 8 bases to trimming and J lost 5 bases, with 10 bases between them. The CDR3 is 12 amino acids. Germline V gene lookup returns CDR1 MDHEN and CDR2 SYDVKM. This CDR3 reads CASSSAHQPQHF. The CDR3 coding sequence is TGTGCCAGCTCCTCAGCTCATCAGCCCCAGCATTTT.

Only a few counts were recorded for this clone. The chain combines TRBV20-1 with TRBJ2-1; 7 nucleotides agree with TRBD2. In germline, CDR1 is DFQATT, CDR2 SNEGSKA (reference sequence). V was pared by 1 base and J by 10 bases, with 1 base of the junction left unmatched. The CDR3 has 11 residues. CDR3 region: CSARGGGEQFF. In nucleotides, the CDR3 is TGCAGTGCTAGAGGGGGGGGAGAGCAGTTCTTC.

This chain joins TRBV29-1 and TRBJ2-1; 8 bases agree with TRBD1. Germline CDR1 SQVTM, CDR2 ANQGSEA. V was clipped by 7 bases and J by 7 bases; unmatched bases: 12. The CDR3 has 14 residues. In DNA, the CDR3 is TGCAGCGGCGCGGGCAGGGGGCAATGGAATGAGCAGTTCTTC. The encoded protein is CSGAGRGQWNEQFF.

There are a few counts of this clone. The CDR3 sequence is CASSQSYEQYF. The CDR3 bases are TGTGCCAGCAGCCAATCCTACGAGCAGTACTTC. J is TRBJ2-7 and V is TRBV2; D gene uncertain. Per germline, CDR1 SNHLY and CDR2 FYNNEI. Trimming cost V 6 bases and J 1 base, with 4 bases left between them. The CDR3 length is 11 residues.